What follows is one T cell receptor (beta chain) and its context. This sample was taken from a study of blood T cell repertoires in COVID-19. The wider study: Italy, Spain and the United States were the sources of the convalescent and acute COVID-19 samples. PBMCs, B-cell-depleted T cells, or T cells provided the cDNA or gDNA that made up the material.

Germline CDR1 and CDR2: LNHDA and SQIVND (reference sequence). CDR3 size: 13 residues. The V gene lost 8 bases and the J gene lost 2 bases, with 10 bases spanning the gap. Original methodology: It was from reference gene primer amplification that nucleated cell counts were estimated. The data were produced by immunoSEQ multiplex PCR, yet TCRdb's version contains in-frame clones alone and is incomplete. V, J and clone size are taken as reported in that table, and D and trimming were inferred from the DNA itself. Seen here are 250,000 to 350,000 clones, roughly nine tenths observed once, and the top ten hold 2% to 2.5%.

The clonotype was recovered from a woman aged 45-60 years who had recovered from COVID-19. The sample comprised peripheral blood. The J gene is TRBJ2-1, the V gene TRBV19, with D perhaps matching TRBD1 (6 bases). CDR3 DNA: TGTGCCAGTCTCGGACAGACCTACAATGAGCAGTTCTTC. Amino acids: CASLGQTYNEQFF.